The rows below give T cell receptor beta chains drawn from one sample of a study of blood T cell repertoires in COVID-19. Libraries were prepared by immunoSEQ multiplex PCR; TCRdb keeps only in-frame clonotypes and omits some of them. The sample lists 50,000 to 80,000 clones, more than 65% occurring once. The source material was peripheral blood. The receptors originated from a human donor in a cohort sampled during active COVID-19. Each CDR3 is given with its conserved first and last residue. A D gene is named only where the DNA matches it firmly. The listing skips clone size in some rows; elsewhere it reads once, few, many or a size class.

TRBJ2-2 TRBV12-5 . TRBD2 CASGLKAGGNTGELFF TGTGCTAGTGGTTTGAAAGCGGGGGGGAACACCGGGGAGCTGTTTTTT
TRBJ1-6 TRBV19 once . CASKSGGNSPLHF TGTGCCAGTAAATCGGGGGGGAATTCACCCCTCCACTTT
TRBJ1-4 TRBV19 . . CASSIDPTRSEKLFF TGTGCCAGTAGTATAGATCCAACCCGCAGTGAAAAACTGTTTTTT
TRBJ2-3 TRBV24-1 . . CATSPGDWASTDTQYF TGTGCCACCAGCCCGGGAGACTGGGCTAGCACAGATACGCAGTATTTT
TRBJ2-3 TRBV7-2 many TRBD2 CASSTPSGGGIGTQYF TGTGCCAGCAGCACGCCTAGCGGGGGTGGAATAGGTACGCAGTATTTT
TRBJ2-2 TRBV19 . . CASSIYWTGELFF TGTGCCAGTAGTATCTATTGGACCGGGGAGCTGTTTTTT
TRBJ2-3 TRBV3-1/TRBV3-2 . TRBD2 CASSRSPTSGAVRDTQYF TGTGCCAGCAGCCGCTCCCCGACTAGCGGGGCCGTCCGCGATACGCAGTATTTT
TRBJ1-1 TRBV5-8 . . CASSLGYGTSGDTEAFF TGTGCCAGCAGCTTGGGTTATGGGACAAGTGGGGACACTGAAGCTTTCTTT
TRBJ1-2 TRBV4-1 . . CASSQDPGRVSYGYTF TGCGCCAGCAGCCAAGATCCCGGGAGGGTGAGCTATGGCTACACCTTC
TRBJ2-4 TRBV3-1/TRBV3-2 . TRBD2 CASSQASLAGDLIQYF TGTGCCAGCAGCCAAGCCTCTCTAGCGGGGGATCTCATTCAGTACTTC
TRBJ1-3 TRBV2 . . CASSIDILAGNTIYF TGTGCCAGCAGTATCGATATACTGGCTGGAAACACCATATATTTT
TRBJ2-7 TRBV6-5 . TRBD2 CASSYEPGLDTYEQYF TGTGCCAGCAGTTACGAGCCGGGACTAGACACCTACGAGCAGTACTTC
TRBJ2-3 TRBV28 . . CATGPGGSTDTQYF TGTGCCACGGGCCCCGGGGGAAGCACAGATACGCAGTATTTT
TRBJ1-5 TRBV27 few TRBD1 CASSYQGAGQPQHF TGTGCCAGCAGTTATCAGGGGGCAGGGCAGCCCCAGCATTTT
TRBJ1-1 TRBV19 . . CASNAGDTEAFF TGTGCCAGTAACGCAGGGGACACTGAAGCTTTCTTT
TRBJ2-2 TRBV28 . . CASSSPGEGGELFF TGTGCCAGCAGTTCGCCAGGGGAGGGCGGGGAGCTGTTTTTT
TRBJ2-7 TRBV6-1 . TRBD1 CASSEGDSSYEQYF TGTGCCAGCAGTGAAGGGGACAGCTCCTACGAGCAGTACTTC
TRBJ1-4 TRBV19 few TRBD1 CASSQDRFEKLFF TGTGCCAGTAGCCAGGACAGGTTTGAAAAACTGTTTTTT
TRBJ2-4 TRBV27 . TRBD2 CASSPGLAGVDIQYF TGTGCCAGCAGTCCGGGACTAGCGGGGGTTGACATTCAGTACTTC
TRBJ1-2 TRBV14 few . CASSQGQGRIGYTF TGTGCCAGCAGCCAAGGTCAGGGGCGCATTGGCTACACCTTC
TRBJ1-4 TRBV9 once . CASSVDGQYNEKLFF TGTGCCAGCAGCGTAGATGGGCAGTATAATGAAAAACTGTTTTTT
TRBJ1-1 TRBV18 . . CASSVLGGETKAFF TGTGCCAGCTCAGTTCTGGGAGGGGAGACTAAAGCTTTCTTT
TRBJ2-5 TRBV6-5 . . CASSYSWGVQEAQYF TGTGCCAGCAGTTACTCTTGGGGGGTCCAAGAGGCCCAGTACTTC
TRBJ2-7 TRBV7-2 . TRBD1 CASSLFGTGSSEQYF TGTGCCAGCAGCCTTTTTGGGACAGGGTCGTCAGAGCAGTACTTC
TRBJ2-5 TRBV27 . TRBD1 CASSLPGQQETQYF TGTGCCAGCAGCCTTCCGGGACAGCAAGAGACCCAGTACTTC
TRBJ1-2 TRBV16 . TRBD1 CASTRDRGYYGYTF TGTGCCAGCACCAGGGACAGGGGATACTATGGCTACACCTTC
TRBJ1-4 TRBV5-8 . TRBD1 CASSLPVGTGHEKLFF TGTGCCAGCAGCCTTCCCGTTGGGACAGGACATGAAAAACTGTTTTTT
TRBJ2-7 TRBV9 . . CASSATGSSYEQYF TGTGCCAGCAGCGCCACGGGAAGCTCCTACGAGCAGTACTTC
TRBJ1-5 TRBV24-1 . . CATSDRRGQPQHF TGTGCCACCAGTGACCGGCGGGGTCAGCCCCAGCATTTT
TRBJ1-2 TRBV7-2 . . CASSSSDRIYYGYTF TGTGCCAGCAGCTCCTCGGACAGAATTTACTATGGCTACACCTTC
TRBJ1-6 TRBV6-1 . . CASSEVVTANSPLHF TGTGCCAGCAGTGAAGTGGTGACAGCTAATTCACCCCTCCACTTT
TRBJ1-2 TRBV21-1 . . CASSKNPAGRNYGYTF TGTGCCAGCAGCAAAAACCCTGCAGGGCGTAACTATGGCTACACCTTC
TRBJ2-7 TRBV2 . TRBD1 CASSRLGQGEGNEQYF TGTGCCAGCAGTCGGCTCGGACAGGGCGAGGGGAACGAGCAGTACTTC
TRBJ1-5 TRBV19 . TRBD1 CASSIEGTGGNQPQHF TGTGCCAGTAGTATAGAGGGGACAGGGGGGAATCAGCCCCAGCATTTT
TRBJ2-7 TRBV6-6 . TRBD1 CASSPTGAGYEQYF TGTGCCAGCAGCCCGACAGGGGCGGGCTACGAGCAGTACTTC
TRBJ2-3 TRBV7-9 . . CASSPTSSPTDTQYF TGTGCCAGCAGCCCAACTAGTTCCCCCACAGATACGCAGTATTTT
TRBJ1-4 TRBV3-1/TRBV3-2 once TRBD1 CASSHSDRGAEKLFF TGTGCCAGCAGCCACAGTGACAGGGGGGCTGAAAAACTGTTTTTT
TRBJ2-3 TRBV7-9 . . CASSNGLSDTQYF TGTGCCAGCAGCAACGGTCTTTCAGATACGCAGTATTTT
TRBJ1-4 TRBV28 . . CASSLSGIVQINEKLFF TGTGCCAGCAGTTTATCCGGGATAGTTCAGATTAATGAAAAACTGTTTTTT
TRBJ2-5 TRBV7-8 . TRBD1 CASNAQGAGETQYF TGTGCCAGCAACGCACAGGGGGCGGGAGAGACCCAGTACTTC
TRBJ2-1 TRBV7-8 . . CASAPSTGVAYNEQFF TGTGCCAGCGCCCCCTCAACCGGGGTCGCCTACAATGAGCAGTTCTTC
TRBJ1-4 TRBV4-1 . . CASRHGLDEKLFF TGCGCCAGCAGACATGGACTCGATGAAAAACTGTTTTTT
TRBJ2-3 TRBV11-1 . TRBD2 CASSRGGSTDTQYF TGTGCCAGCAGCCGGGGGGGCAGCACAGATACGCAGTATTTT
TRBJ1-4 TRBV5-1 . . CASSLGGTTNEKLFF TGCGCCAGCAGCTTGGGAGGAACAACTAATGAAAAACTGTTTTTT
TRBJ2-7 TRBV12-1 . . CALRLRGVGYEQYF TGTGCCCTCAGGTTACGGGGTGTGGGCTACGAGCAGTACTTC
TRBJ2-3 TRBV10-1 . TRBD2 CASSIAGGQVDTQYF TGCGCCAGCAGTATAGCGGGGGGCCAGGTCGATACGCAGTATTTT
TRBJ1-6 TRBV23-1 . TRBD1 CATLNMGQGSSYNSPLHF TGCGCCACTCTCAACATGGGACAGGGGAGCTCCTATAATTCACCCCTCCACTTT
TRBJ2-3 TRBV5-1 . . CASSGSKSTDTQYF TGCGCCAGCAGCGGTAGTAAGAGCACAGATACGCAGTATTTT
TRBJ2-3 TRBV3-1/TRBV3-2 . TRBD2 CASSHGLAGGSTDTQYF TGTGCCAGCAGCCACGGACTAGCGGGGGGGAGCACAGATACGCAGTATTTT
TRBJ1-1 TRBV5-1 once . CASSLWGETEAFF TGCGCCAGCAGCTTGTGGGGAGAAACTGAAGCTTTCTTT
TRBJ2-1 TRBV11-2 . . CASSLADNEQFF TGTGCCAGCAGCTTAGCGGACAATGAGCAGTTCTTC
TRBJ2-5 TRBV18 . . CASSPERSRETQYF TGTGCCAGCTCACCGGAAAGGAGCCGAGAGACCCAGTACTTC
TRBJ2-7 TRBV28 . . CASSSILRKSPYEQYF TGTGCCAGCAGTTCGATCCTACGAAAAAGTCCCTACGAGCAGTACTTC
TRBJ2-1 TRBV19 few . CASSPRDNEQFF TGTGCCAGTAGTCCTCGTGACAATGAGCAGTTCTTC
TRBJ2-3 TRBV30 once . CAWRGAASTDTQYF TGTGCCTGGAGGGGGGCGGCAAGCACAGATACGCAGTATTTT